This T cell receptor (beta chain) is from a study of T cell changes during pregnancy in multiple sclerosis. Sequenced by immunoSEQ multiplex PCR; TCRdb stores in-frame clones only, minus some. Among tens of thousands of clones listed, approximately 93% were seen once. Trimming at V came to 2 bases and at J to 5 bases, leaving 5 bases not matched to a gene. This CDR3 region has 14 residues. The germline V gene encodes CDR1 MNHEY and CDR2 SMNVEV (reference sequence). This receptor was identified in a female donor in good health, enrolled as a control in a pregnancy study. The V gene is TRBV27, the J gene TRBJ2-7; 8 bases fit TRBD1. Sequenced material: peripheral blood, taken in the second trimester of pregnancy. CDR3 nucleotide sequence: TGTGCCAGCAGTTTAGGCAGGGGGCGTGACGAGCAGTACTTC. This encodes CASSLGRGRDEQYF.